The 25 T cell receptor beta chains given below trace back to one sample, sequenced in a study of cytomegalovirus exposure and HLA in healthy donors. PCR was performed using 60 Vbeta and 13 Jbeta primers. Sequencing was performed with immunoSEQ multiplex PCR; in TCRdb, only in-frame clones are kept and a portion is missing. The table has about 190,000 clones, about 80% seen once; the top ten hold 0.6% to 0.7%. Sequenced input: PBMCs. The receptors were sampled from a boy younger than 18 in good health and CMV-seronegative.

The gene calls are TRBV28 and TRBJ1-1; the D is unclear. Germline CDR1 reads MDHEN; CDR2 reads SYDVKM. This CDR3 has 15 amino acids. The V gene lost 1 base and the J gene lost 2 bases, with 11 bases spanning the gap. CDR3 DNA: TGTGCCAGCAGTTTATCTTCTCAGGTAAACACTGAAGCTTTCTTT. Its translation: CASSLSSQVNTEAFF.

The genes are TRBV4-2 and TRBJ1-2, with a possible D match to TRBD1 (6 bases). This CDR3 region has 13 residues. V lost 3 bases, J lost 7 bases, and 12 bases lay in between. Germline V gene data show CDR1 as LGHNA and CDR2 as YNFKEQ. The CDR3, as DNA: TGTGCCAGCAGCCATTGGGGGGGGGCTGGCTACACCTTC. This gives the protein CASSHWGGAGYTF.

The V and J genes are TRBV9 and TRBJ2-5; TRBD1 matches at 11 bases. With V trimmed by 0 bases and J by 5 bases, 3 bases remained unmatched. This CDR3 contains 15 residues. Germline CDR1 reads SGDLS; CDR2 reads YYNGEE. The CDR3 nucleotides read TGTGCCAGCAGCGTAGGAGGACAGGGGGCCGAGACCCAGTACTTC. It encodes CASSVGGQGAETQYF.

This CDR3 is CASSVEGGTSYGYTF. The CDR3 DNA reads TGTGCCAGCAGCGTAGAAGGAGGGACGAGCTATGGCTACACCTTC. The rearrangement uses TRBV9 and TRBJ1-2; tentatively, D is TRBD1 (5 bases). V was trimmed by 0 bases and J by 4 bases, leaving 13 bases between them. Germline V lookup: CDR1 SGDLS, CDR2 YYNGEE. The CDR3 extends over 15 amino acids.

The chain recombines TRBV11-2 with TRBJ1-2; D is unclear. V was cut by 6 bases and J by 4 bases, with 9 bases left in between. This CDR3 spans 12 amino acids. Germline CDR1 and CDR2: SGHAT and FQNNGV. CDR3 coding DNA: TGTGCCAGCAGTACTGAGGGCTATGGCTACACCTTC. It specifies CASSTEGYGYTF.

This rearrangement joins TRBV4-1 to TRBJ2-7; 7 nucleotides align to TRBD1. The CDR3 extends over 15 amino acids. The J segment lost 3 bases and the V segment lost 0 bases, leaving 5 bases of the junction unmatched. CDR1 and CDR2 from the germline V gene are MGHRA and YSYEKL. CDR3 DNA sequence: TGCGCCAGCAGCCAAGATCAAGGGGGCATCTACGAGCAGTACTTC. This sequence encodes CASSQDQGGIYEQYF.

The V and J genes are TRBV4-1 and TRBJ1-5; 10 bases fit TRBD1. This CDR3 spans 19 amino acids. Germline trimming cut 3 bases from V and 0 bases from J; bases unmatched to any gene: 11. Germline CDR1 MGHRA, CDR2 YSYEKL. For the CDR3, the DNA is TGCGCCAGCAGCCACCTCCCGGGACAGGGGCGGTATAGCAATCAGCCCCAGCATTTT. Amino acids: CASSHLPGQGRYSNQPQHF.

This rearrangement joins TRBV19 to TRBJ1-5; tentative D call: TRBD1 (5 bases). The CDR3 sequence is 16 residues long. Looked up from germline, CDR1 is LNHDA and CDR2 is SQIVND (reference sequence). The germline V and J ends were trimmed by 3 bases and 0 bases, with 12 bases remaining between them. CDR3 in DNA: TGTGCCAGTAGTATTTCAGGGAGGGGTAGCAATCAGCCCCAGCATTTT. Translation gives CASSISGRGSNQPQHF. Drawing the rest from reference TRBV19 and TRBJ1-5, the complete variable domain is DGGITQSPKYLFRKEGQNVTLSCEQNLNHDAMYWYRQDPGQGLRLIYYSQIVNDFQKGDIAEGYSVSREKKESFPLTVTSAQKNPTAFYLCASSISGRGSNQPQHFGDGTRLSIL.

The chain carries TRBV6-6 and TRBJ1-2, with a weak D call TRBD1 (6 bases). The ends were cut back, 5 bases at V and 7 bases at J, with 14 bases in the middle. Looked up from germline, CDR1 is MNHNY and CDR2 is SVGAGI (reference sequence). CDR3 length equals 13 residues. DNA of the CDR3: TGTGCCAGCAGTACTACAGGGTATGTTGGCTACACCTTC. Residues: CASSTTGYVGYTF.

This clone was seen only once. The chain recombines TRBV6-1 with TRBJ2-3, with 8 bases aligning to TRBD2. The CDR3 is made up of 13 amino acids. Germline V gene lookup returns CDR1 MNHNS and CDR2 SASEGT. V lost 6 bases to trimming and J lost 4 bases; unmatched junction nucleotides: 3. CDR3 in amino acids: CASRAGGPDTQYF. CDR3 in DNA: TGTGCCAGCAGGGCGGGAGGCCCAGATACGCAGTATTTT.

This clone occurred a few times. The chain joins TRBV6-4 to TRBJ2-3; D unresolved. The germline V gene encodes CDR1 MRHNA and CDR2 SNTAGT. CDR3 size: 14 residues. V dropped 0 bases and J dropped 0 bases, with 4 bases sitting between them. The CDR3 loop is CASSDSTSTDTQYF. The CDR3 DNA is TGTGCCAGCAGTGACTCGACTAGCACAGATACGCAGTATTTT.

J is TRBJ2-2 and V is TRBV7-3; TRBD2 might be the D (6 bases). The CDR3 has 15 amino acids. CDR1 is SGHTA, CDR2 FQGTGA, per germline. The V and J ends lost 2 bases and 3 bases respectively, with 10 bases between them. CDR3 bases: TGTGCCAGCAGCTTACGATCGGGGGACACCGGGGAGCTGTTTTTT. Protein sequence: CASSLRSGDTGELFF.

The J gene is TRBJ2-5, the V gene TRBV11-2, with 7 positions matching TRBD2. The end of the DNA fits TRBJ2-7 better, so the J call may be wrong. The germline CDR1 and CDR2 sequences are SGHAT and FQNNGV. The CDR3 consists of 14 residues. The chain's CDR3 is CASSFGTNSYEQYF. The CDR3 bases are TGTGCCAGCAGCTTCGGGACTAACTCCTACGAGCAGTACTTC.

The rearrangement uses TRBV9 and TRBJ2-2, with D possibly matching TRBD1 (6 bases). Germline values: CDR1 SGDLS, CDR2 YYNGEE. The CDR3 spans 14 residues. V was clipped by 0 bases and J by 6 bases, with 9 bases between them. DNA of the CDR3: TGTGCCAGCAGCGTAGAAGGGGGAGCCGGGGAGCTGTTTTTT. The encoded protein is CASSVEGGAGELFF.

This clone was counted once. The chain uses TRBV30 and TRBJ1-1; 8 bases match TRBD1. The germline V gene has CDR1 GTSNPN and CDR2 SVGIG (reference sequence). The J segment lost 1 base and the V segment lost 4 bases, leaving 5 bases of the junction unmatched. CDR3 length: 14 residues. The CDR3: CAWTGGLANTEAFF. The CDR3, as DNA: TGTGCCTGGACAGGGGGCTTAGCGAACACTGAAGCTTTCTTT.

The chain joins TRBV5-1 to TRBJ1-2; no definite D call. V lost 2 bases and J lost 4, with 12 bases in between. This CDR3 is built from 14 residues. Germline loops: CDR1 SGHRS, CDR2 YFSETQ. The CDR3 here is CASSFVVGVYGYTF. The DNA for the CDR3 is TGCGCCAGCAGCTTCGTAGTCGGGGTCTATGGCTACACCTTC.

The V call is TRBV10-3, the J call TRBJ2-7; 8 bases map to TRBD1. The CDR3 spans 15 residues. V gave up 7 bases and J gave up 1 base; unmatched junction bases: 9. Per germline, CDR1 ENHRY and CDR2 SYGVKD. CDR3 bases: TGTGCCATCACCACGACAGGGGATAAGTCCTACGAGCAGTACTTC. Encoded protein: CAITTTGDKSYEQYF.

The CDR3 coding sequence is TGTGCCAGCAGCTCTTGGACAGAGGGAAACACCATATATTTT. It yields the protein CASSSWTEGNTIYF. The chain combines TRBV11-1 with TRBJ1-3, with D perhaps matching TRBD1 (6 bases). Deletions cut 4 bases from V and 4 bases from J, with 11 bases between. CDR3 size: 14 residues. Germline assignment: CDR1 SGHAT and CDR2 FQDESV (reference sequence). Based on the CDR3 plus reference TRBV11-1 and TRBJ1-3, the full variable domain is EAEVAQSPRYKITEKSQAVAFWCDPISGHATLYWYRQILGQGPELLVQFQDESVVDDSQLPKDRFSAERLKGVDSTLKIQPAELGDSAMYLCASSSWTEGNTIYFGEGSWLTVV.

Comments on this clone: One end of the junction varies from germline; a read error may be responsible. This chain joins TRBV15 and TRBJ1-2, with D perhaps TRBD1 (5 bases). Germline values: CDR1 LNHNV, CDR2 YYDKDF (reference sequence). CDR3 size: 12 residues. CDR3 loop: CVTSGAGMGYTF. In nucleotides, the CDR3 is TGTGTCACCAGTGGGGCAGGTATGGGCTACACCTTC.

The CDR3 reads CASEGTVGYGYTF. The CDR3 DNA follows: TGTGCCAGTGAGGGCACCGTAGGCTATGGCTACACCTTC. The J gene is TRBJ1-2, the V gene TRBV19; D uncertain. CDR1 LNHDA and CDR2 SQIVND come from the germline V gene (reference sequence). The CDR3 length is 13 residues. Trimming left V 8 bases short and J 4 bases short, with 14 bases between.

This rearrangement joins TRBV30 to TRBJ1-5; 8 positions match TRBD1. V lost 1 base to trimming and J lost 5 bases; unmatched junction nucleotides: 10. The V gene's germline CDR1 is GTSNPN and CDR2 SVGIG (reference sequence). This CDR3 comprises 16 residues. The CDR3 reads CAWSAGQGPNYQPQHF. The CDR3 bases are TGTGCCTGGAGTGCAGGACAGGGCCCGAACTATCAGCCCCAGCATTTT.

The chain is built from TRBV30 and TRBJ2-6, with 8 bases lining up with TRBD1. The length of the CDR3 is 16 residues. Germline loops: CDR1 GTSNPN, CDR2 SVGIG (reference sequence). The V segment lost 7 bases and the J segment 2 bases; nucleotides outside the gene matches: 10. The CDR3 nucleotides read TGTGCCTCTACCGGACAGGGAGGACCTGGGGCCAACGTCCTGACTTTC. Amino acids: CASTGQGGPGANVLTF.

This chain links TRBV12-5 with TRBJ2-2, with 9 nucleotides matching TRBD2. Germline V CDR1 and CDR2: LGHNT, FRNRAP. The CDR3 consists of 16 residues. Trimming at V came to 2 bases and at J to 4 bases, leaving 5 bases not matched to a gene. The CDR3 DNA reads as TGTGCTAGTGGTTTGCCTGGGCGGGGGGGCACCGGGGAGCTGTTTTTT. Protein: CASGLPGRGGTGELFF. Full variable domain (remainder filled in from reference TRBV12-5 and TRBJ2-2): DARVTQTPRHKVTEMGQEVTMRCQPILGHNTVFWYRQTMMQGLELLAYFRNRAPLDDSGMPKDRFSAEMPDATLATLKIQPSEPRDSAVYFCASGLPGRGGTGELFFGEGSRLTVL.

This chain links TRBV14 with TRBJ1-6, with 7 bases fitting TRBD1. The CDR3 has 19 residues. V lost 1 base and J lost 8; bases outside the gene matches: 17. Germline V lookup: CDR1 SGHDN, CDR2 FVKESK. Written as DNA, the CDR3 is TGTGCCAGCAGCCAAGGTTGGAGGGGGCGGTACGCGGAGGATTCACCCCTCCACTTT. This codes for CASSQGWRGRYAEDSPLHF.

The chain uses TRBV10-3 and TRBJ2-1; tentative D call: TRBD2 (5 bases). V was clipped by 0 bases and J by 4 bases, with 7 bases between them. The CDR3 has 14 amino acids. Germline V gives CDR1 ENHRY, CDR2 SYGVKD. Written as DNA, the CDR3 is TGTGCCATCAGTGAGTCTAGCGAGTACAATGAGCAGTTCTTC. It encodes CAISESSEYNEQFF.